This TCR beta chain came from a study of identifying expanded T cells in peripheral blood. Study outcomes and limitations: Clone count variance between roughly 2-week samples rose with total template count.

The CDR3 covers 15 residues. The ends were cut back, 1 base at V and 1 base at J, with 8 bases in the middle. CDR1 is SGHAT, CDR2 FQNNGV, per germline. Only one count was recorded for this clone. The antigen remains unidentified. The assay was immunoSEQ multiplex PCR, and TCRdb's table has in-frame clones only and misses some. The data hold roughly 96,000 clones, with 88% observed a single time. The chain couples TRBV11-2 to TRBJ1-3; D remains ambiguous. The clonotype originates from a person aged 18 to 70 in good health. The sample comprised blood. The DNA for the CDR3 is TGTGCCAGCAGCTTAGGGGTCGCTTCTGGAAACACCATATATTTT. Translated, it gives CASSLGVASGNTIYF.